This T cell receptor (beta chain) was captured in a study of CD4+ T cells in melanoma. Between the trimmed V and J ends, which lost 0 bases and 4 bases, there was a span of 28 bases. The CDR3 runs to 20 residues. The V gene's germline CDR1 is MGHRA and CDR2 YSYEKL. TCRdb's table, derived via immunoSEQ multiplex PCR, lists solely in-frame clones and lacks some. The table shows about 110,000 clones, with roughly 90% occurring only once. This sequence joins TRBV4-1 and TRBJ2-7; D call uncertain. The sequenced material came from peripheral blood. The TCR sequence derives from a human donor with melanoma. The CDR3 bases are TGCGCCAGCAGCCAAGATCTCTTTTTTAGTCGGGCAGGCCTGCCTTACGAGCAGTACTTC. Residues: CASSQDLFFSRAGLPYEQYF.